The source of this T cell receptor (beta chain) is a study of T cell responses to AZD1222 COVID-19 vaccine (dated by TCRdb to the early 2020s). Notes on the research overall: AZD1222 recipients whose second dose came at about 4 weeks and those whose second dose came at about 12 weeks were combined into one group, since spike-specific TCR depth and breadth did not differ between the two schedules. A total of 233 trial participants underwent TCR sequencing, of whom some 200 had received two doses of AZD1222 and 26 had received two doses of the MenACWY control vaccine. Trial participants were enrolled into age subgroups of 18-55, 56-69 and 70-plus years, which contained about 160, 30 and 59 TCR-sequenced participants, respectively. Overall study results and their limits: Vaccine-associated CD4 TCRs spanned the whole spike protein, with dominant responses in regions 160-218 and 743-854. A significant rise in spike-specific TCR breadth and depth was observed after two AZD1222 doses relative to day 0 and relative to MenACWY recipients. In the small 56-69-year group, the increase in depth fell short of significance, most likely because of low power. Because no day 14 peak-response samples were available, repertoires were characterized only after the peak T cell response. Reportedly, almost half of the unique spike-specific TCRs recognized epitopes lying outside the regions that are mutated in the B.1.351 and B.1.1.7 variants. Conclusions about previously exposed vaccinees were limited because only a handful of AZD1222 recipients were SARS-CoV-2 seropositive at baseline. Most participants were white British and females outnumbered males, and the authors suggested that clonal diversity may have been underestimated.

The CDR3 regions of human TCRbeta chains were analyzed by immunosequencing. Turning to the authors' computational methods: Repertoire TCRs were checked for matches against a reference library of SARS-CoV-2-specific TCRs that had been generated using the MIRA antigen-specificity platform. Breadth was defined as the fraction of unique TCRs that were SARS-CoV-2-associated, and depth was defined as the fraction of total T cells that were SARS-CoV-2-associated. Using the MIRA data, each spike-specific TCR was mapped to the spike region that the TCR reacts to and placed in a CD4 or CD8 class. Log10-transformed breadth and depth values were compared by one-way ANOVA with Sidak's multiple comparisons tests. TCRdb mirrors the immuneACCESS table, restricted to in-frame sequences. Some clones are absent from its copies; in checked studies, under half trace to an unresolved V gene, and the reason for the others is unknown. V and J calls and clone size are given by that table; D and trimming were obtained from the DNA. This sample holds more than 85,000 clones; over 75% were observed only once. The top ten constitute approximately 15% of the sample.

Via the germline V gene, CDR1 is SGHRS and CDR2 YFSETQ. From its cysteine to its phenylalanine, the CDR3 spans 17 amino acids. The only DNA kept is the CDR3, 51 bases in frame from the first base. At the junction V is shortened by 3 bases and J by 7 bases; bases outside the gene matches: 16. Per the publication, the time point label means: baseline before first vaccination. Vaccinee samples were obtained from the UK trials COV001 and COV002, which included a single-blind randomized controlled phase 2/3 trial of AZD1222 (ChAdOx1 nCoV-19) in healthy adults. For TCRbeta chain sequencing, PBMC samples were collected from trial participants at day 0 and at day 28 after the second dose. This clone is medium-sized (0.01 to 0.1%) in its sample. Its antigen is currently not known. Base-call qualities are not available, and no considerably larger clone is one nucleotide away.

This receptor chain uses TRBV5-1 and TRBJ2-1; TRBD2 aligns with 7 central bases. The receptor's source is an adult in good health. The source material was peripheral blood, sampled on day 0 of AZD1222 vaccination. DNA sequence: TGCGCCAGCAGCTCTCTCGCGACGGGGGGTACGGTGAATGAGCAGTTCTTC. This is translated as CASSSLATGGTVNEQFF.